This TCR beta chain was recovered during a study of T cells in Graves' hyperthyroidism and ophthalmopathy. With regard to this clonotype: Its antigen is not identified.

Overall study results and limits: Patients with ophthalmopathy were separated from those with stable hyperthyroidism by a 13 V-J model. Most clonotypes expanded in thyroid above 0.001 were likewise present in blood. For ophthalmopathy, model prediction preceded onset by a median approximately 6 months.

The CDR3 length is 17 residues. The ends lost 8 bases at V and 1 base at J; junction bases unmatched: 15. Germline CDR1 WSHSY, CDR2 SAAADI. Any patient presenting with uncontrolled infection, other autoimmune disease, pregnancy or lactation was left out. TCR beta CDR3 region amplification was performed from RNA transcripts. TCR CDR3 underwent first-round RT-PCR with the HTBI primer set. TCRdb passed the multiplex PCR reads through MiXCR, listing each CDR3 protein once. The data show roughly 500,000 distinct CDR3 sequences, with around 45% seen just once and around a fifth held by the top ten. The TCR sequence derives from an adult woman with Graves' disease, either hyperthyroidism or ophthalmopathy (not recorded which). The V gene is TRBV10-2, the J gene TRBJ2-5; TRBD1 aligns across 8 bases. Specimen: peripheral blood or thyroid tissue (not recorded which). CDR3 DNA sequence: TGCGCCAGCTCCCTCCCGGGACAGGTTTCGCTCCAAGAGACCCAGTACTTC. This encodes CASSLPGQVSLQETQYF.